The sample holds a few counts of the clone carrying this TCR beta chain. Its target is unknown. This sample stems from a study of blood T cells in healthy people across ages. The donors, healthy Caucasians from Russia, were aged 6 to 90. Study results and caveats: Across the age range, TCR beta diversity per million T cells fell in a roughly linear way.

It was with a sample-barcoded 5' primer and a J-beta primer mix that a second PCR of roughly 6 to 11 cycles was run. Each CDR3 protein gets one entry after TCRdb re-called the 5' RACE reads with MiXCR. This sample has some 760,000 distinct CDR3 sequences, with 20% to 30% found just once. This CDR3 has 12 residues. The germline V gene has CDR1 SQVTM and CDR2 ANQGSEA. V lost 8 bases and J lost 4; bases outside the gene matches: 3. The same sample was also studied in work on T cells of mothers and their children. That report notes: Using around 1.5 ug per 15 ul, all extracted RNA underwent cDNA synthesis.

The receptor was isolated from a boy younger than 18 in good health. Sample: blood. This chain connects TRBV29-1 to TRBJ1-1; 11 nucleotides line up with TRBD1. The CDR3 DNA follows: TGCAGCTCGGACAGGGGGCTCACTGAAGCTTTCTTT. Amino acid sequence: CSSDRGLTEAFF.